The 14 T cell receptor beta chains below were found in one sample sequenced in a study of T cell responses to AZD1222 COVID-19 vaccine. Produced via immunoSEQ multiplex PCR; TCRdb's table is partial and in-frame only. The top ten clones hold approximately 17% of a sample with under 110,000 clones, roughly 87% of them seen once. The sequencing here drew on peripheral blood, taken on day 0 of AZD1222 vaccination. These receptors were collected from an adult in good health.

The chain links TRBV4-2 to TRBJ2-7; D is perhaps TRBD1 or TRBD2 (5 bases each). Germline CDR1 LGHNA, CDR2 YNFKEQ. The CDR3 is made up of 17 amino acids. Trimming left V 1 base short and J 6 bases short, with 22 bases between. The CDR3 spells CASSQVSGSGGAGEQYF. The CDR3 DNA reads TGTGCCAGCAGCCAAGTATCTGGGAGCGGTGGGGCTGGCGAGCAGTACTTC.

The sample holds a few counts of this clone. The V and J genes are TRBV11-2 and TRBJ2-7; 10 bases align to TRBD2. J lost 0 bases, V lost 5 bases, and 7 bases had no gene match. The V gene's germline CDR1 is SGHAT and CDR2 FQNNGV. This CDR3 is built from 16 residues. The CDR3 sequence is CASSVTLAGLSYEQYF. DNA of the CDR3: TGTGCCAGCAGCGTTACACTAGCGGGGCTCTCCTACGAGCAGTACTTC.

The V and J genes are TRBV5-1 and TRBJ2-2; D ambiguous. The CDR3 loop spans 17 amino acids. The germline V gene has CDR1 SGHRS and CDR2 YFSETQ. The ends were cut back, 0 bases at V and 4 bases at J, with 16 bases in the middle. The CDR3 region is CASSLAEGYQITGELFF. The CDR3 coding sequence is TGCGCCAGCAGCTTGGCCGAAGGCTACCAAATCACCGGGGAGCTGTTTTTT. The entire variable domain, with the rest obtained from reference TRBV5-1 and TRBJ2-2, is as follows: KAGVTQTPRYLIKTRGQQVTLSCSPISGHRSVSWYQQTPGQGLQFLFEYFSETQRNKGNFPGRFSGRQFSNSRSEMNVSTLELGDSALYLCASSLAEGYQITGELFFGEGSRLTVL.

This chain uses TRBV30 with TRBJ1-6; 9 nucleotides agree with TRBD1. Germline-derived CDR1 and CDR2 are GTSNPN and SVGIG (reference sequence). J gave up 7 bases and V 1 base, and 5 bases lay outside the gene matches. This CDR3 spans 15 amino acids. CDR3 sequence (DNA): TGTGCCTGGAGTGCGTGGACAGGGGTGAATTCACCCCTCCACTTT. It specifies CAWSAWTGVNSPLHF.

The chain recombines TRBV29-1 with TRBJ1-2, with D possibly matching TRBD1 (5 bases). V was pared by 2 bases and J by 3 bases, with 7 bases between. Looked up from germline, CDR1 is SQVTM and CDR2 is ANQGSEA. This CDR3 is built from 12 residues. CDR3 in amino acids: CSVERGDYGYTF. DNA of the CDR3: TGCAGCGTTGAAAGAGGGGACTATGGCTACACCTTC.

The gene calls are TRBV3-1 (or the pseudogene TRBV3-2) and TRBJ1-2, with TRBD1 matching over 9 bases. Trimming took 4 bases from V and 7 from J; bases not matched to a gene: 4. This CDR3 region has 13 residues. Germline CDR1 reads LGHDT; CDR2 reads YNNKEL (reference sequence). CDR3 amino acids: CASSLQGAGGYTF. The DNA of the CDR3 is TGTGCCAGCAGCCTACAGGGGGCCGGTGGCTACACCTTC.

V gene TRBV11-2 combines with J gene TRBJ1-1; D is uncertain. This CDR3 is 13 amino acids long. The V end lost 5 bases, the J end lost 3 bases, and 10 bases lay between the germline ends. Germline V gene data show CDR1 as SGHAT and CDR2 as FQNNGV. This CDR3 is CASSTQSDTEAFF. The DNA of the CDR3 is TGTGCCAGCAGCACCCAGTCGGACACTGAAGCTTTCTTT.

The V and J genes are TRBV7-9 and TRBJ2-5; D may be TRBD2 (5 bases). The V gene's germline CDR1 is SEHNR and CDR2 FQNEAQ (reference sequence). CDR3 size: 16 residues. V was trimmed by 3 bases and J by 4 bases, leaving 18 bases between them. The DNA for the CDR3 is TGTGCCAGCAGCTTCGCGACGGGATCAGTAGGAGAGACCCAGTACTTC. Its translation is CASSFATGSVGETQYF. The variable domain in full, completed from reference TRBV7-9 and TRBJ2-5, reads DTGVSQNPRHKITKRGQNVTFRCDPISEHNRLYWYRQTLGQGPEFLTYFQNEAQLEKSRLLSDRFSAERPKGSFSTLEIQRTEQGDSAMYLCASSFATGSVGETQYFGPGTRLLVL.

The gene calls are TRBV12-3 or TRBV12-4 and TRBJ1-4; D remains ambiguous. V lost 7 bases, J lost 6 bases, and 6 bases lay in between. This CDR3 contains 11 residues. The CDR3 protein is CASKRDEKLFF. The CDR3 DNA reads TGTGCCAGCAAGAGGGATGAAAAACTGTTTTTT.

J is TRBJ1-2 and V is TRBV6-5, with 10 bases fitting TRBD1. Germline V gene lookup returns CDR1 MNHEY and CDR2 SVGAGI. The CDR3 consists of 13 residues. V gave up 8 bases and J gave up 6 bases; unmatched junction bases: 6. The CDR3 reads CASSTGQGNGYTF. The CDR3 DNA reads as TGTGCCAGCTCCACGGGACAGGGGAATGGCTACACCTTC.

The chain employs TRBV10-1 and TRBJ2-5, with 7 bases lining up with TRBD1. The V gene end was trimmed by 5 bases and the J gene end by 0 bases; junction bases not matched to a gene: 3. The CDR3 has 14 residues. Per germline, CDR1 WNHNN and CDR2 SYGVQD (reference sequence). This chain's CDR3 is CASSKTGNQETQYF. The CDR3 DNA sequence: TGCGCCAGCAGTAAGACAGGGAACCAAGAGACCCAGTACTTC.

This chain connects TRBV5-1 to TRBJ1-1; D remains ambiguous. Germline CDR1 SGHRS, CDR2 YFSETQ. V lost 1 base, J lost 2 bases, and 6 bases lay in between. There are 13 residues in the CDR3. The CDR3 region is CASSLSSNTEAFF. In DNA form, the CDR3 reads TGCGCCAGCAGCTTGTCAAGCAACACTGAAGCTTTCTTT.

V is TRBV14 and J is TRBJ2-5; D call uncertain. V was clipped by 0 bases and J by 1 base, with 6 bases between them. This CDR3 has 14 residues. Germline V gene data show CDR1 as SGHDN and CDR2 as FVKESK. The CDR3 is CASSQELGQETQYF. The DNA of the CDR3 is TGTGCCAGCAGCCAAGAACTGGGCCAAGAGACCCAGTACTTC. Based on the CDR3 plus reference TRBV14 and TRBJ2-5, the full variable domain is EAGVTQFPSHSVIEKGQTVTLRCDPISGHDNLYWYRRVMGKEIKFLLHFVKESKQDESGMPNNRFLAERTGGTYSTLKVQPAELEDSGVYFCASSQELGQETQYFGPGTRLLVL.

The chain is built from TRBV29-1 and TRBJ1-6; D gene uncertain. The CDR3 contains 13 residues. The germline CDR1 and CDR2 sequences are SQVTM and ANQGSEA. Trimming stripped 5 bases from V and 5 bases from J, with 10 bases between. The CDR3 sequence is CSVQGDNNSPLHF. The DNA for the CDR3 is TGCAGCGTTCAAGGAGATAATAATTCACCCCTCCACTTT.